These 22 T cell receptor beta chains share one sample of origin, sequenced in a study of cytomegalovirus exposure and HLA in healthy donors. 13 Jbeta primers and 60 Vbeta primers were used for the PCR. Some clones are missing from TCRdb's copy, which holds only in-frame ones; the method was immunoSEQ multiplex PCR. The data contain approximately 150,000 clones, just under 80% of them singletons. The sample comprised PBMCs. The receptors stem from a man in his late teens or twenties in good health and CMV-seropositive.

The chain has TRBV11-2 and TRBJ2-1; the D gene is possibly TRBD2 (6 bases). CDR3 length: 15 residues. Germline CDR1 SGHAT, CDR2 FQNNGV. The V end lost 0 bases, the J end lost 6 bases, and 12 bases lay between the germline ends. The CDR3 loop reads CASSLEPGGFNEQFF. DNA of the CDR3: TGTGCCAGCAGCTTAGAACCTGGGGGGTTCAATGAGCAGTTCTTC.

The chain uses TRBV7-9 and TRBJ2-5, with a possible D match to TRBD1 (7 bases). V lost 5 bases to trimming and J lost 5 bases, with 21 bases between them. This CDR3 has 16 residues. From germline, CDR1 is SEHNR and CDR2 FQNEAQ (reference sequence). The CDR3 protein is CASSLVQGGKLETQYF. In DNA form, the CDR3 reads TGTGCCAGCAGCCTTGTGCAGGGGGGAAAGTTGGAGACCCAGTACTTC.

The V and J genes are TRBV6-5 and TRBJ1-4; possibly TRBD1 for D (5 bases). Looked up from germline, CDR1 is MNHEY and CDR2 is SVGAGI. The CDR3 sequence is 15 residues long. The germline V and J ends were trimmed by 7 bases and 6 bases, with 18 bases remaining between them. The CDR3 DNA follows: TGTGCCAGCACCGACACCGGGGGTCCCCATGAAAAACTGTTTTTT. Its translation: CASTDTGGPHEKLFF.

In regard to this clone: This CDR3 fails to terminate in the conserved phenylalanine or tryptophan, so it likely reflects a read error. This chain connects TRBV5-6 to TRBJ1-6; 10 bases are shared with TRBD1. CDR3 length: 16 amino acids. Germline assignment: CDR1 SGHDT and CDR2 YYEEEE. V gave up 2 bases and J gave up 7 bases; unmatched junction bases: 6. This CDR3 reads CASSFSPGQGNSPLHL. The CDR3 nucleotides read TGTGCCAGCAGCTTCTCACCGGGACAGGGGAATTCACCCCTCCACCTT.

The V gene is TRBV29-1, the J gene TRBJ1-1; a possible D gene is TRBD1 (6 bases). Looked up from germline, CDR1 is SQVTM and CDR2 is ANQGSEA. Between the trimmed V and J ends, which lost 5 bases and 2 bases, there was a span of 18 bases. The CDR3 sequence is 15 residues long. CDR3: CSVLLQGTGNTEAFF. CDR3 coding DNA: TGCAGCGTTTTACTACAGGGTACGGGAAACACTGAAGCTTTCTTT.

J is TRBJ1-1 and V is TRBV27; TRBD1 is a possible D gene (6 bases). V lost 7 bases and J lost 1, with 16 bases in between. Germline V gene lookup returns CDR1 MNHEY and CDR2 SMNVEV (reference sequence). This CDR3 spans 15 amino acids. CDR3 region: CASTLSLGGNTEAFF. The CDR3 nucleotides read TGTGCCAGCACCTTGTCCTTAGGGGGGAACACTGAAGCTTTCTTT.

The chain links TRBV5-5 to TRBJ1-1, with 7 nucleotides matching TRBD1. CDR1 is SGHKS and CDR2 is YYEKEE in the germline V gene (reference sequence). V dropped 4 bases and J dropped 6; count of bases not matched to a gene: 9. There are 14 residues in the CDR3. CDR3 DNA sequence: TGTGCCAGCAGCCAACCGGGACAGAGCCCTGAAGCTTTCTTT. Translated, it gives CASSQPGQSPEAFF.

The table lists this clone with a count of one. J is TRBJ2-1 and V is TRBV13, with D perhaps matching TRBD2 (5 bases). Trimming cost V 0 bases and J 10 bases, with 7 bases left between them. The CDR3 contains 12 residues. Germline V gene sequence: CDR1 PRHDT, CDR2 FYEKMQ (reference sequence). Here the CDR3 DNA reads TGTGCCAGCAGCTTAGGGCGGGCGGAGCAGTTCTTC. Translation: CASSLGRAEQFF. Full variable domain (outside the CDR3, taken from reference TRBV13 and TRBJ2-1): AAGVIQSPRHLIKEKRETATLKCYPIPRHDTVYWYQQGPGQDPQFLISFYEKMQSDKGSIPDRFSAQQFSDYHSELNMSSLELGDSALYFCASSLGRAEQFFGPGTRLTVL.

DNA for the CDR3: TGTGCCAGCAGTTACTCGACGAGTTCGGGCTATGGCTACACCTTC. It yields the protein CASSYSTSSGYGYTF. The rearrangement joins TRBV6-5 to TRBJ1-2, with D uncertain. V was cut by 0 bases and J by 4 bases, with 12 bases left in between. Looked up from germline, CDR1 is MNHEY and CDR2 is SVGAGI. This CDR3 has 15 amino acids.

The rearrangement uses TRBV19 and TRBJ1-2; possibly TRBD1 for D (5 bases). The CDR3 sequence is 13 residues long. Between the trimmed V and J ends, which lost 7 bases and 3 bases, there was a span of 12 bases. In germline, CDR1 is LNHDA, CDR2 SQIVND (reference sequence). CDR3 residues: CASNSWGDYGYTF. In nucleotides, the CDR3 is TGTGCCAGTAACTCCTGGGGCGACTATGGCTACACCTTC.

The chain couples TRBV11-2 to TRBJ2-1; TRBD1 might be the D (5 bases). Trimming stripped 3 bases from V and 8 bases from J, with 11 bases between. Looked up from germline, CDR1 is SGHAT and CDR2 is FQNNGV. CDR3 length: 13 amino acids. DNA for the CDR3: TGTGCCAGCAGCTTTGGTCAGGGCGATGAGCAGTTCTTC. Its protein product is CASSFGQGDEQFF.

The chain carries TRBV19 and TRBJ1-5; D is uncertain. The CDR3 has 14 amino acids. Per germline, CDR1 LNHDA and CDR2 SQIVND (reference sequence). V lost 5 bases and J 3 bases, leaving 11 bases between the germline ends. CDR3 protein: CASSGEGFNQPQHF. The CDR3 coding sequence is TGTGCCAGTAGTGGAGAAGGATTCAATCAGCCCCAGCATTTT.

This chain uses TRBV4-3 with TRBJ2-7; 7 positions match TRBD1. Trimming at V came to 0 bases and at J to 0 bases, leaving 5 bases not matched to a gene. Germline CDR1 is LGHNA and CDR2 is YSLEER. CDR3 length equals 16 residues. For the CDR3, the DNA is TGCGCCAGCAGCCAAGATAGAACAGGGGACTCCTACGAGCAGTACTTC. This sequence encodes CASSQDRTGDSYEQYF.

This clone was picked up a small number of times. The CDR3 spells CASSVGSNTEAFF. The CDR3, as DNA: TGTGCCAGCAGCGTCGGGAGTAACACTGAAGCTTTCTTT. This chain uses TRBV2 with TRBJ1-1; D gene unclear. V was cut by 6 bases and J by 2 bases, with 10 bases left in between. The CDR3 has 13 amino acids. CDR1 and CDR2 from the germline V gene are SNHLY and FYNNEI.

There are a few counts of this clone. The chain couples TRBV6-4 to TRBJ1-1, with 8 bases that match TRBD1. CDR1 and CDR2 (germline): MRHNA, SNTAGT. The ends lost 4 bases at V and 1 base at J; junction bases unmatched: 2. The CDR3 contains 14 residues. The CDR3: CASSADRGNTEAFF. The CDR3 DNA is TGTGCCAGCAGTGCAGACAGGGGGAACACTGAAGCTTTCTTT.

The chain has TRBV28 and TRBJ2-1; maybe TRBD2 (5 bases). This CDR3 has 13 amino acids. Per the germline V gene, CDR1 is MDHEN and CDR2 is SYDVKM. CDR3 coding DNA: TGTGCGGGGAGCGGAGGAGCTTACAATGAGCAGTTCTTC. This sequence encodes CAGSGGAYNEQFF. The variable domain in full, with the rest retrieved from reference TRBV28 and TRBJ2-1, is DVKVTQSSRYLVKRTGEKVFLECVQDMDHENMFWYRQDPGLGLRLIYFSYDVKMKEKGDIPEGYSVSREKKERFSLILESASTNQTSMYLCAGSGGAYNEQFFGPGTRLTVL.

This clone was recorded once. The gene calls are TRBV5-1 and TRBJ2-7, with TRBD2 identical over 11 bases. Germline V CDR1 and CDR2: SGHRS, YFSETQ. This CDR3 is built from 16 residues. V gave up 1 base and J gave up 0 bases; unmatched junction bases: 3. The DNA of the CDR3 is TGCGCCAGCAGCTTGACTAGCGGGGGCTCCTCCTACGAGCAGTACTTC. Translated: CASSLTSGGSSYEQYF.

For this clone: Germline is not matched at one junction end, which may reflect a read error. CDR3 nucleotide sequence: TGTGCCAGCACGCCAACATGGGTCGGTAGAGGCTACTCCTTC. As protein: CASTPTWVGRGYSF. This rearrangement joins TRBV7-2 to TRBJ1-2; D uncertain. The CDR3 spans 14 residues. The germline CDR1 and CDR2 sequences are SGHTA and FQGNSA.

J is TRBJ2-7 and V is TRBV7-8, with D possibly TRBD2 on 6 matching bases. Germline lookup yields CDR1 SGHVS and CDR2 FQNEAQ. The CDR3 extends over 13 amino acids. The ends were cut back, 5 bases at V and 1 base at J, with 9 bases in the middle. The CDR3 DNA is TGTGCCAGCAGCATCGCGGGGTCCTACGAGCAGTACTTC. Its translation is CASSIAGSYEQYF.

The table lists this clone with a count of one. The chain couples TRBV27 to TRBJ2-7; TRBD2 is a possible D gene (7 bases). The length of the CDR3 is 14 residues. The germline V gene has CDR1 MNHEY and CDR2 SMNVEV (reference sequence). Trimming cost V 8 bases and J 5 bases, with 19 bases left between them. In DNA, the CDR3 is TGTGCCAGCTGGAAGTGGGGGGGGCTCCACGAGCAGTACTTC. This codes for CASWKWGGLHEQYF.

V gene TRBV29-1 combines with J gene TRBJ1-1; possible D gene TRBD1, 5 bases. Looked up from germline, CDR1 is SQVTM and CDR2 is ANQGSEA. This CDR3 has 12 amino acids. With 7 bases removed from V and 2 bases from J, the gap between germline ends came to 11 bases. CDR3 loop: CSGTSINTEAFF. CDR3 sequence (DNA): TGCAGCGGGACAAGTATAAACACTGAAGCTTTCTTT.

The V gene is TRBV9, the J gene TRBJ1-1, with D perhaps matching TRBD1 (5 bases). There are 16 residues in the CDR3. The V and J ends lost 0 bases and 3 bases respectively, with 15 bases between them. Per germline, CDR1 SGDLS and CDR2 YYNGEE. Here the CDR3 reads CASSVGPGRVDTEAFF. The CDR3 nucleotides are TGTGCCAGCAGCGTAGGTCCCGGCAGGGTGGACACTGAAGCTTTCTTT.